What follows are 31 T cell receptor beta chains derived from one specimen sequenced in a study of blood T cell repertoires in COVID-19. The protocol was immunoSEQ multiplex PCR, while the TCRdb copy is restricted to in-frame clones and leaves out a portion. Among 350,000 to 400,000 clones, about 90% were seen once, and the ten largest hold 2.5% to 3.5%. The sequenced sample was PBMCs or T cells enriched from blood (not recorded which). All receptors derive from a woman aged 25 to 39 who had recovered from COVID-19.

The chain employs TRBV11-2 and TRBJ2-7, with TRBD2 matching 8 bases. CDR3 length equals 13 residues. CDR1 is SGHAT, CDR2 FQNNGV, per germline. Trimming at V came to 3 bases and at J to 2 bases, leaving 0 bases not matched to a gene. Written as DNA, the CDR3 is TGTGCCAGCAGCTTGGGACTAGCCTACGAGCAGTACTTC. It codes for CASSLGLAYEQYF.

J is TRBJ2-7 and V is TRBV7-2; 8 bases match TRBD1. The V segment lost 5 bases and the J segment 3 bases; nucleotides outside the gene matches: 6. The CDR3 is made up of 14 amino acids. The germline V gene has CDR1 SGHTA and CDR2 FQGNSA. The CDR3 here is CASSAQGGSYEQYF. DNA of the CDR3: TGTGCCAGCAGCGCACAGGGGGGAAGCTACGAGCAGTACTTC.

The chain recombines TRBV10-3 with TRBJ2-3; the match to TRBD2 covers 12 bases. Germline trimming cut 4 bases from V and 4 bases from J; bases unmatched to any gene: 6. CDR1 is ENHRY and CDR2 is SYGVKD in the germline V gene. The CDR3 has 16 residues. The CDR3 DNA sequence: TGTGCCATCAGTGGAGCCGGGACTAGCGGGTCAGATACGCAGTATTTT. It specifies CAISGAGTSGSDTQYF.

This chain connects TRBV10-3 to TRBJ2-3; D is uncertain. There are 10 residues in the CDR3. Germline lookup yields CDR1 ENHRY and CDR2 SYGVKD. This chain's CDR3 is CATNTDTQYF. The DNA for the CDR3 is TGTGCAACAAACACAGATACGCAGTATTTT.

The chain joins TRBV7-8 to TRBJ1-1; D is uncertain. This CDR3 spans 15 amino acids. CDR1 is SGHVS and CDR2 is FQNEAQ in the germline V gene. V lost 5 bases and J lost 5, with 18 bases in between. CDR3 sequence: CASSPPWFPGTEAFF. Written as DNA, the CDR3 is TGTGCCAGCAGCCCCCCGTGGTTCCCGGGGACTGAAGCTTTCTTT.

The genes are TRBV27 and TRBJ2-3, with 7 bases lining up with TRBD2. The germline V gene has CDR1 MNHEY and CDR2 SMNVEV (reference sequence). The CDR3 consists of 15 residues. The V and J ends lost 4 bases and 4 bases, in that order; junction bases with no gene match: 8. The CDR3 region has the DNA TGTGCCAGCAGTTCAACGGGAGGTACCTCAGATACGCAGTATTTT. It translates to CASSSTGGTSDTQYF.

This rearrangement joins TRBV19 to TRBJ1-1; D gene unclear. V dropped 0 bases and J dropped 1 base, with 12 bases sitting between them. CDR3 length equals 16 residues. Germline assignment: CDR1 LNHDA and CDR2 SQIVND (reference sequence). DNA for the CDR3: TGTGCCAGTAGTATAGATCACACAAAAACGAACACTGAAGCTTTCTTT. It encodes CASSIDHTKTNTEAFF. Combining the CDR3 with reference TRBV19 and TRBJ1-1 gives the whole variable domain DGGITQSPKYLFRKEGQNVTLSCEQNLNHDAMYWYRQDPGQGLRLIYYSQIVNDFQKGDIAEGYSVSREKKESFPLTVTSAQKNPTAFYLCASSIDHTKTNTEAFFGQGTRLTVV.

The chain has TRBV5-1 and TRBJ1-2; D is perhaps TRBD1 (5 bases). Trimming pared 0 bases from V and 4 bases from J, leaving 10 bases between. This CDR3 is 14 amino acids long. Germline CDR1 is SGHRS and CDR2 is YFSETQ. The CDR3 region has the DNA TGCGCCAGCAGCTTGGAACAGGATTCCTATGGCTACACCTTC. Protein sequence: CASSLEQDSYGYTF. Supplemented by reference TRBV5-1 and TRBJ1-2, the full variable domain reads KAGVTQTPRYLIKTRGQQVTLSCSPISGHRSVSWYQQTPGQGLQFLFEYFSETQRNKGNFPGRFSGRQFSNSRSEMNVSTLELGDSALYLCASSLEQDSYGYTFGSGTRLTVV.

The rearrangement uses TRBV2 and TRBJ1-2, with a tentative D call TRBD1 (6 bases). V was clipped by 6 bases and J by 8 bases, with 19 bases between them. Germline values: CDR1 SNHLY, CDR2 FYNNEI. The CDR3 runs to 14 residues. CDR3 sequence reads: CASRGHPGGGGYTF. The DNA for the CDR3 is TGTGCCAGCAGGGGACACCCGGGAGGGGGAGGCTACACCTTC.

The gene calls are TRBV27 and TRBJ1-2; D possibly corresponds to TRBD1 (5 bases). This CDR3 comprises 13 residues. Germline V gene lookup returns CDR1 MNHEY and CDR2 SMNVEV (reference sequence). V was shortened by 5 bases and J by 4 bases, with 11 bases between the two germline ends. This chain's CDR3 is CASSTPGFYGYTF. In DNA, the CDR3 is TGTGCCAGCAGTACCCCAGGGTTCTATGGCTACACCTTC.

The chain has TRBV21-1 and TRBJ2-2; the table gives TRBD1 as D, unverified against the DNA. TRBV21-1 is an annotated pseudogene. The CDR3 runs 16 residues. CDR3 loop: CASSKYRDRDTGELFF. The CDR3 nucleotides are TGTGCCAGCAGCAAATACAGGGATAGGGACACCGGGGAGCTGTTTTTT.

The chain joins TRBV5-8 to TRBJ1-1, with D possibly TRBD1 on 5 matching bases. The V and J ends lost 2 bases and 5 bases respectively, with 13 bases between them. This CDR3 has 14 residues. Germline assignment: CDR1 SGHTS and CDR2 YDEGEE. Here the CDR3 reads CASSLGHSRTEAFF. In DNA form, the CDR3 reads TGTGCCAGCAGCTTAGGACACTCTCGGACTGAAGCTTTCTTT.

The rearrangement joins TRBV28 to TRBJ1-2; no definite D call. This CDR3 is built from 14 residues. Between the trimmed V and J ends, which lost 3 bases and 0 bases, there was a span of 8 bases. The germline V gene encodes CDR1 MDHEN and CDR2 SYDVKM. CDR3 nucleotides: TGTGCCAGCAGTTTGGCAGGCCCTAACTATGGCTACACCTTC. It specifies CASSLAGPNYGYTF.

The chain recombines TRBV24-1 with TRBJ1-4; no definite D call. Germline V gene data show CDR1 as KGHDR and CDR2 as SFDVKD. V lost 7 bases and J lost 0, with 26 bases in between. The CDR3 has 20 amino acids. CDR3 residues: CATSRNTAPPNIPTNEKLFF. As DNA, the CDR3 is TGTGCCACCAGCCGAAACACAGCACCTCCCAATATCCCAACTAATGAAAAACTGTTTTTT.

This clone showed up just once. This chain links TRBV3-1 (or the pseudogene TRBV3-2) with TRBJ2-1, with D possibly matching TRBD2 (5 bases). The V gene's germline CDR1 is LGHDT and CDR2 YNNKEL (reference sequence). CDR3 size: 16 residues. The ends were cut back, 0 bases at V and 4 bases at J, with 13 bases in the middle. As DNA, the CDR3 is TGTGCCAGCAGCCAAGAAGGTATTGAGGGTTACAATGAGCAGTTCTTC. It translates to CASSQEGIEGYNEQFF.

This chain links TRBV19 with TRBJ2-1, with D perhaps TRBD2 (5 bases). Trimming took 5 bases from V and 4 from J, leaving 15 bases between them. The CDR3 has 15 residues. Per germline, CDR1 LNHDA and CDR2 SQIVND (reference sequence). This chain's CDR3 is CASSLFGIQYNEQFF. The CDR3 nucleotides read TGTGCCAGTAGTTTATTCGGGATACAATACAATGAGCAGTTCTTC. Looking up the rest from reference TRBV19 and TRBJ2-1 gives the full variable domain: DGGITQSPKYLFRKEGQNVTLSCEQNLNHDAMYWYRQDPGQGLRLIYYSQIVNDFQKGDIAEGYSVSREKKESFPLTVTSAQKNPTAFYLCASSLFGIQYNEQFFGPGTRLTVL.

The rearrangement uses TRBV21-1 and TRBJ2-1; the D call in the table, TRBD1, was not verified against the DNA. TRBV21-1 is described as a pseudogene. This CDR3 contains 14 residues. CDR3 nucleotide sequence: TGTGCCAGCTTCACGGACAGGGTTTTCGATGAGCAGTTCTTC. Its translation: CASFTDRVFDEQFF.

V is TRBV6-5 and J is TRBJ1-1; a weak D match, TRBD1 (6 bases). Deletions cut 0 bases from V and 12 bases from J, with 20 bases between. This CDR3 spans 15 amino acids. Per germline, CDR1 MNHEY and CDR2 SVGAGI. The DNA of the CDR3 is TGTGCCAGCAGTTACTCGGAAGGGGGTACCAAGAAATCTTTCTTT. Amino acids: CASSYSEGGTKKSFF.

On this clone: A read error may account for a junction end that differs from germline. The chain joins TRBV7-7 to TRBJ2-2, with a weak D call TRBD1 (7 bases). Germline CDR1 is SSHAT and CDR2 is FNYEAQ (reference sequence). The CDR3 covers 18 residues. In nucleotides, the CDR3 is TGTGCTAGCAGCTTAGAGATTACCGACAGGGACTACACCGGGGAGCTGTTTTTT. Translating it yields CASSLEITDRDYTGELFF.

The gene calls are TRBV4-1 and TRBJ1-5; no reliable D call. The CDR3 totals 13 residues. Trimming removed 2 bases from V and 9 bases from J, with 11 bases in between. Germline-derived CDR1 and CDR2 are MGHRA and YSYEKL. The CDR3 spells CASSQSYGRPQHF. In DNA form, the CDR3 reads TGCGCCAGCAGCCAATCGTATGGGAGGCCCCAGCATTTT.

This clone has a handful of counts. The V gene is TRBV5-1, the J gene TRBJ1-1, with D possibly being TRBD1 (5 bases). V gave up 0 bases and J gave up 1 base, with 10 bases separating them. This CDR3 spans 15 amino acids. Germline CDR1 SGHRS, CDR2 YFSETQ. The CDR3 reads CASSLDAGWNTEAFF. CDR3 sequence (DNA): TGCGCCAGCAGCTTGGATGCAGGGTGGAACACTGAAGCTTTCTTT.

The V call is TRBV29-1, the J call TRBJ1-1; TRBD1 matches at 7 bases. This CDR3 region has 11 residues. CDR1 SQVTM and CDR2 ANQGSEA come from the germline V gene. V trimming: 6 bases; J trimming: 5 bases; junction bases outside the gene matches: 3. The CDR3 reads CSVTGATEAFF. The CDR3 DNA sequence: TGCAGCGTCACAGGGGCGACTGAAGCTTTCTTT.

V usage is TRBV6-4 and J usage is TRBJ1-2, with 7 nucleotides matching TRBD1. With 3 bases clipped from V and 7 bases from J, the junction kept 5 bases outside the gene matches. CDR3 length: 13 residues. CDR1 and CDR2 (germline): MRHNA, SNTAGT. DNA of the CDR3: TGTGCCAGCAGTGATAACAGGGGTCTTGGCTACACCTTC. As protein: CASSDNRGLGYTF.

The chain links TRBV29-1 to TRBJ2-7, with no clear D. The CDR3 has 13 amino acids. V shed 7 bases and J shed 1 base, with 14 bases lying between them. The germline V gene encodes CDR1 SQVTM and CDR2 ANQGSEA. This CDR3 reads CSARPGPSYEQYF. As DNA, the CDR3 is TGCAGCGCTAGGCCGGGTCCTTCCTACGAGCAGTACTTC.

The chain has TRBV6-5 and TRBJ2-7; D may be TRBD2 (6 bases). Germline CDR1 reads MNHEY; CDR2 reads SVGAGI. The CDR3 has 15 residues. Between the trimmed V and J ends, which lost 5 bases and 2 bases, there was a span of 16 bases. The CDR3 sequence is CASSQRAFRTYEQYF. Here the CDR3 DNA reads TGTGCCAGCAGTCAGCGGGCATTCAGAACCTACGAGCAGTACTTC.

V gene TRBV6-5 combines with J gene TRBJ2-7; tentative D call: TRBD2 (6 bases). Germline CDR1 is MNHEY and CDR2 is SVGAGI. CDR3 length equals 14 residues. The V end lost 2 bases, the J end lost 2 bases, and 10 bases lay between the germline ends. CDR3 nucleotides: TGTGCCAGCAGTTACGACGGGGGAACCTACGAGCAGTACTTC. This encodes CASSYDGGTYEQYF.

The chain joins TRBV15 to TRBJ2-1, with 9 positions matching TRBD2. Per the germline V gene, CDR1 is LNHNV and CDR2 is YYDKDF (reference sequence). Losses at the gene ends were 5 bases for V and 8 bases for J; bases not matched to a gene: 10. This CDR3 comprises 15 residues. The CDR3 nucleotides are TGTGCCACCAGCTCTGCGGGGGGGGACGGACATGAGCAGTTCTTC. Protein: CATSSAGGDGHEQFF.

This clone was found once. This rearrangement joins TRBV9 to TRBJ2-3; 9 positions agree with TRBD2. V trimming: 1 base; J trimming: 7 bases; junction bases outside the gene matches: 10. Germline CDR1 and CDR2: SGDLS and YYNGEE. The CDR3 extends over 16 amino acids. This CDR3 reads CASSVRASGVRNTQYF. CDR3 DNA sequence: TGTGCCAGCAGCGTAAGGGCTAGCGGGGTTCGGAATACGCAGTATTTT.

This clone was recorded only once. The gene calls are TRBV28 and TRBJ1-5; TRBD1 agrees at 7 bases. V trimming: 9 bases; J trimming: 4 bases; junction bases outside the gene matches: 9. The length of the CDR3 is 14 residues. Germline V gene lookup returns CDR1 MDHEN and CDR2 SYDVKM. CDR3 bases: TGTGCCAGTTCTCGAGCAGGGGGTAATCAGCCCCAGCATTTT. It translates to CASSRAGGNQPQHF.

The chain couples TRBV5-1 to TRBJ2-7; tentatively, D is TRBD2 (7 bases). The CDR3 contains 15 residues. Germline CDR1 and CDR2: SGHRS and YFSETQ. V was clipped by 2 bases and J by 0 bases, with 12 bases between them. The CDR3 sequence: CASSFAAGASYEQYF. The CDR3 nucleotides read TGCGCCAGCAGCTTTGCGGCGGGGGCCTCCTACGAGCAGTACTTC.

This clone appeared once. The chain recombines TRBV14 with TRBJ1-2; TRBD1 might be the D (5 bases). The CDR3 runs to 12 residues. From germline, CDR1 is SGHDN and CDR2 FVKESK. V lost 4 bases and J 6 bases, leaving 9 bases between the germline ends. The DNA of the CDR3 is TGTGCCAGCAGCCGGGGGGTGGATGGCTACACCTTC. Translated: CASSRGVDGYTF.